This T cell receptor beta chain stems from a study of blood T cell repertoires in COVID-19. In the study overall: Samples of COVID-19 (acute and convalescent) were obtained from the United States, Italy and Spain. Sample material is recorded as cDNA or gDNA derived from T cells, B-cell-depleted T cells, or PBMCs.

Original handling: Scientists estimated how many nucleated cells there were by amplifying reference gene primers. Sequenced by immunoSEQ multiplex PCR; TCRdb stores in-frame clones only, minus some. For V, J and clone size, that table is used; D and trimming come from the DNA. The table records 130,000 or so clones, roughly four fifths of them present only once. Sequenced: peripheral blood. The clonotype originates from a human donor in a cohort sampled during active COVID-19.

The CDR3: CASSQAEQIQETQYF. The CDR3 DNA is TGTGCCAGCAGCCAAGCTGAACAGATCCAAGAGACCCAGTACTTC. V usage is TRBV4-2 and J usage is TRBJ2-5; D not certain. CDR1 is LGHNA and CDR2 is YNFKEQ in the germline V gene. V dropped 1 base and J dropped 1 base, with 10 bases sitting between them. This CDR3 is built from 15 residues.